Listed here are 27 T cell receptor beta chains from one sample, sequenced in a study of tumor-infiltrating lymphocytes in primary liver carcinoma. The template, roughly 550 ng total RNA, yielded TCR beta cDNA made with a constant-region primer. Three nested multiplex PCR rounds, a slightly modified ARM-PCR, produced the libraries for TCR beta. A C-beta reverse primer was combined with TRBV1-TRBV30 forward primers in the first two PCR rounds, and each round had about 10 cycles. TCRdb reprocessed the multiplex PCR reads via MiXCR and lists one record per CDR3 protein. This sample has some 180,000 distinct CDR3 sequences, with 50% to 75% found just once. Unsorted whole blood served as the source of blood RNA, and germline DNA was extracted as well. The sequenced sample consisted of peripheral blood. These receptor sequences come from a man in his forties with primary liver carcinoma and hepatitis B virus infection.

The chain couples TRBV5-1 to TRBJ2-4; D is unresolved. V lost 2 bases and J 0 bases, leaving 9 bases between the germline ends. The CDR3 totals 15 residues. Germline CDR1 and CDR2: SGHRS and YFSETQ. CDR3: CASSFGDLAKNIQYF. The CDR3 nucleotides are TGCGCCAGCAGCTTTGGGGATCTAGCCAAAAACATTCAGTACTTC. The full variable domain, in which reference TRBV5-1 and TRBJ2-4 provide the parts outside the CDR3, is KAGVTQTPRYLIKTRGQQVTLSCSPISGHRSVSWYQQTPGQGLQFLFEYFSETQRNKGNFPGRFSGRQFSNSRSEMNVSTLELGDSALYLCASSFGDLAKNIQYFGAGTRLSVL.

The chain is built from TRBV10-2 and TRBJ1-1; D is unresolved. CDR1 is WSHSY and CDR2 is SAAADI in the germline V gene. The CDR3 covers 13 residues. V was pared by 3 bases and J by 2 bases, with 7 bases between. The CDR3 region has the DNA TGCGCCAGCAGTGAAGTCTTTAACACTGAAGCTTTCTTT. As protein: CASSEVFNTEAFF.

CDR3 DNA: TGTGCCTGGAGTGTAGGCGACCTGAACACTGAAGCTTTCTTT. Protein product: CAWSVGDLNTEAFF. The chain employs TRBV30 and TRBJ1-1; D is undetermined. CDR1 and CDR2 from the germline V gene are GTSNPN and SVGIG (reference sequence). This CDR3 comprises 14 residues. V lost 0 bases and J 0 bases, leaving 8 bases between the germline ends.

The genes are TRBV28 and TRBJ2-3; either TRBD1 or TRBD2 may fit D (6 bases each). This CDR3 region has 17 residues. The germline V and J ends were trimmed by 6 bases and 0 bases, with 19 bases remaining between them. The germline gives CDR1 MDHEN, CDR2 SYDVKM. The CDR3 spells CASRRLGGSASTDTQYF. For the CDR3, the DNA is TGTGCCAGCAGGCGCTTAGGGGGGTCAGCTAGCACAGATACGCAGTATTTT.

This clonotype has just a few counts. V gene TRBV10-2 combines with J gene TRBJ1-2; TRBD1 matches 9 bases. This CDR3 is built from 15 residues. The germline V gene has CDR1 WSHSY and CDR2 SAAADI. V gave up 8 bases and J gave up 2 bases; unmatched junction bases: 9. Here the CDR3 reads CASRGQGGTNYGYTF. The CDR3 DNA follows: TGCGCCAGCCGGGGACAGGGTGGCACAAACTATGGCTACACCTTC.

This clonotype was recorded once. The CDR3 sequence is CASSLGGGELFF. The CDR3 DNA is TGTGCCAGCAGCTTGGGTGGCGGGGAGCTGTTTTTT. The chain is built from TRBV5-5 and TRBJ2-2; D is uncertain. Deletions cut 0 bases from V and 7 bases from J, with 4 bases between. The CDR3 sequence is 12 residues long. CDR1 SGHKS and CDR2 YYEKEE come from the germline V gene (reference sequence). The whole variable domain, filled in from reference TRBV5-5 and TRBJ2-2, reads DAGVTQSPTHLIKTRGQQVTLRCSPISGHKSVSWYQQVLGQGPQFIFQYYEKEERGRGNFPDRFSARQFPNYSSELNVNALLLGDSALYLCASSLGGGELFFGEGSRLTVL.

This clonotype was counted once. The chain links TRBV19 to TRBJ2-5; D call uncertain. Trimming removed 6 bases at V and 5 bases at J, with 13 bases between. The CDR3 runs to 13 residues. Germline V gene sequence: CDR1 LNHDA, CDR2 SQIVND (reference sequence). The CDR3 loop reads CASRGSLAETQYF. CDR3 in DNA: TGTGCCAGTAGAGGTAGCCTTGCTGAGACCCAGTACTTC.

For the CDR3, the DNA is TGCGCCAGCAGGTTCCAAGGGGGCGAAGGGGAAAAACTGTTTTTT. It translates to CASRFQGGEGEKLFF. The chain couples TRBV5-1 to TRBJ1-4, with 7 nucleotides matching TRBD1. V dropped 5 bases and J dropped 8; count of bases not matched to a gene: 12. The CDR3 covers 15 residues. Germline CDR1 SGHRS, CDR2 YFSETQ.

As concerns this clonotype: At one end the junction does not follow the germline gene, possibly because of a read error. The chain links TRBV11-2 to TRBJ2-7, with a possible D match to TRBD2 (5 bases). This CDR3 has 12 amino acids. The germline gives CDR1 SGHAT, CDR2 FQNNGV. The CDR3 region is CTSSLAFIERYF. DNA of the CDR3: TGTACCAGCAGCTTAGCGTTCATAGAGCGGTACTTC.

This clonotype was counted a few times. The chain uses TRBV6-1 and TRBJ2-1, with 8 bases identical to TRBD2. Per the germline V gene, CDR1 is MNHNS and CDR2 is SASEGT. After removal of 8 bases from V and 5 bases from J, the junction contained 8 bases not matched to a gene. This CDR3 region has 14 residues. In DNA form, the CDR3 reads TGTGCCAGCCTCAGCGGGAGTTCTGACAATGAGCAGTTCTTC. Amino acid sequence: CASLSGSSDNEQFF.

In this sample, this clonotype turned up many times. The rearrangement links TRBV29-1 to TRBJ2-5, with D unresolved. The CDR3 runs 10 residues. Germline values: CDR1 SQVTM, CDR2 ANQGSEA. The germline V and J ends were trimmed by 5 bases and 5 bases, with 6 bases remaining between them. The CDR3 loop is CSVSTETQYF. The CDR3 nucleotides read TGCAGCGTTTCTACTGAGACCCAGTACTTC.

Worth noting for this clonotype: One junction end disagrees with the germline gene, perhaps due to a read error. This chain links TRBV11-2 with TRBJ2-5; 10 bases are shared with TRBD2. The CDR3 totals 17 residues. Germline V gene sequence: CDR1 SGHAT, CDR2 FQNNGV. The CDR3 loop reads CTSSPTMASGSGETQYF. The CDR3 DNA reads TGTACCAGCAGCCCTACTATGGCTAGCGGGAGTGGAGAGACCCAGTACTTC.

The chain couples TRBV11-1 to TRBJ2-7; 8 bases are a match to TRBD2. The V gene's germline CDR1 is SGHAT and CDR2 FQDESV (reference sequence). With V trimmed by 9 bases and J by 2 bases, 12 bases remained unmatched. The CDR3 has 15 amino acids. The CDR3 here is CASSPIPGLAYEQYF. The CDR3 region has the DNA TGTGCCAGTAGCCCCATTCCGGGACTAGCCTACGAGCAGTACTTC.

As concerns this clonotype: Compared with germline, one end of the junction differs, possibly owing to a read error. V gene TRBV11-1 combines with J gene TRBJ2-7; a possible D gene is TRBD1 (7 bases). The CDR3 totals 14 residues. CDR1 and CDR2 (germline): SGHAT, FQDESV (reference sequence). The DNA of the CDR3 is TGTGCCATCAGCGGGCGGGACAGATCCTACGAGCAGTACTTC. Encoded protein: CAISGRDRSYEQYF.

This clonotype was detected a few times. The CDR3, as DNA: TGTGCCAGCAGGCGGGACAGAAGTTCACCCCTCCACTTT. The encoded protein is CASRRDRSSPLHF. The V call is TRBV6-5, the J call TRBJ1-6, with 7 bases lining up with TRBD1. The CDR3 totals 13 residues. Unmatched junction bases numbered 5, after V lost 6 bases and J lost 9 bases. Per germline, CDR1 MNHEY and CDR2 SVGAGI.

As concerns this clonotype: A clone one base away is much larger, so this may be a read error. The DNA for the CDR3 is TGTGCCAGCAGCCAACTAGCGGGAGTTAGATCCTACAATGAGCAGTTCTTC. Its protein is CASSQLAGVRSYNEQFF. The V call is TRBV11-2, the J call TRBJ2-1, with TRBD2 matching over 11 bases. CDR1 and CDR2 (germline): SGHAT, FQNNGV. V lost 5 bases, J lost 1 base, and 7 bases stayed unmatched. The CDR3 extends over 17 amino acids.

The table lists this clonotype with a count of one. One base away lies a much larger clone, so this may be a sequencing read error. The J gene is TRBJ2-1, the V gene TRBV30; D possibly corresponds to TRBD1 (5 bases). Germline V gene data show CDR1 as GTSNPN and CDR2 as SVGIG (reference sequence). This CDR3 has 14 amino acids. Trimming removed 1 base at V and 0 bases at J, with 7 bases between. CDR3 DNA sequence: TGTGCCTGGAGTGGACAGAGCTCCTACAATGAGCAGTTCTTC. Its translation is CAWSGQSSYNEQFF.

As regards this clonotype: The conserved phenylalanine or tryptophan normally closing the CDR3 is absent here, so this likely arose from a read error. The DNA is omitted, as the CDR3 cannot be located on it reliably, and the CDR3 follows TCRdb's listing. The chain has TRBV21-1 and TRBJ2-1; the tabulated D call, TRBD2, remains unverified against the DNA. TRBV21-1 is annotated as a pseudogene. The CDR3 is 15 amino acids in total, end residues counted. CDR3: CASSKEAGGSDELFL.

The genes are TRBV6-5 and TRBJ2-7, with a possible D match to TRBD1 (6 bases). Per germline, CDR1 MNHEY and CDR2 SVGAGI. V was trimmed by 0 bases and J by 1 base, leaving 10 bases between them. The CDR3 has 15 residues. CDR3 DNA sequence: TGTGCCAGCAGTTACTCGTTAACAGGGTCCTACGAGCAGTACTTC. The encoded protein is CASSYSLTGSYEQYF.

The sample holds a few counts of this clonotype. CDR3 in amino acids: CASSSGTGNEKLFF. The CDR3 DNA reads as TGTGCCAGCAGCTCCGGGACAGGGAATGAAAAACTGTTTTTT. The chain is built from TRBV13 and TRBJ1-4; 9 bases match TRBD1. The CDR3 totals 14 residues. Germline V gives CDR1 PRHDT, CDR2 FYEKMQ (reference sequence). V shed 4 bases, J shed 5 bases, and the junction held 2 bases outside the gene matches.

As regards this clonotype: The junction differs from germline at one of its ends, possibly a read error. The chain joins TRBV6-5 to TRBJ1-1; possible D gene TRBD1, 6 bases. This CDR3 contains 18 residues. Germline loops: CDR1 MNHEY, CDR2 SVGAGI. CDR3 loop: CASSYGGRGGAGNTGAFF. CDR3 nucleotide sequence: TGTGCCAGCAGTTACGGGGGTCGGGGGGGCGCGGGTAACACTGGAGCTTTCTTT.

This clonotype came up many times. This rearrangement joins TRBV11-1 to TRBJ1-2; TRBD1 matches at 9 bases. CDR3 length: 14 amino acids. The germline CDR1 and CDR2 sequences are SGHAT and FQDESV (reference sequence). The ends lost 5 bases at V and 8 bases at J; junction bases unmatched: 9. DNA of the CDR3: TGTGCCAGCAGCCCATGGACAGGGGAGAAAGGCTACACCTTC. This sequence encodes CASSPWTGEKGYTF.

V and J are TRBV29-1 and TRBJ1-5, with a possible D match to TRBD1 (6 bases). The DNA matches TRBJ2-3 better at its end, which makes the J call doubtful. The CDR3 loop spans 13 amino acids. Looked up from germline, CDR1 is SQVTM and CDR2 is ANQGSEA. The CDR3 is CSVGNRDNQPQYF. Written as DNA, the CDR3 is TGCAGCGTTGGGAACAGGGATAATCAGCCCCAGTATTTT.

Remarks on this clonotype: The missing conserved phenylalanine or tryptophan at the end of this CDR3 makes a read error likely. The DNA for the CDR3 is TGTGCCAGCAGCCCAGGGGACGTCACTGAAGCTTTCTGT. It specifies CASSPGDVTEAFC. This chain joins TRBV11-2 and TRBJ1-1, with D perhaps TRBD1 (6 bases). V was cut by 5 bases and J by 4 bases, with 11 bases left in between. The CDR3 is 13 amino acids. Germline CDR1 is SGHAT and CDR2 is FQNNGV.

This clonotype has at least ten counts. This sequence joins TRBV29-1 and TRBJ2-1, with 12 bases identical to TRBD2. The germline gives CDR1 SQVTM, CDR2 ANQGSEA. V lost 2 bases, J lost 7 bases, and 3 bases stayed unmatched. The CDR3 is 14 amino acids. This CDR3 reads CSVERTSGGNEQFF. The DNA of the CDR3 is TGCAGCGTTGAAAGAACTAGCGGGGGGAATGAGCAGTTCTTC.

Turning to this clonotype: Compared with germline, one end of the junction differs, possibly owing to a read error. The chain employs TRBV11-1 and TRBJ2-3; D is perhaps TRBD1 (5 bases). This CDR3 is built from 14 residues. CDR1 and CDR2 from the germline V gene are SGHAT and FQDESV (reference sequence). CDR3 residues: CDSSLDRTTDMQYF. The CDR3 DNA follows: TGTGACAGCAGCTTAGACAGAACCACAGATATGCAGTATTTT.

The DNA of the CDR3 is TGTGCCAGCAGCTTATTGGGGGAAGAGACCCAGTACTTC. Residues: CASSLLGEETQYF. The V gene is TRBV11-2, the J gene TRBJ2-5; TRBD1 or TRBD2 may be the D gene (5 bases each). Trimming stripped 2 bases from V and 3 bases from J, with 7 bases between. The CDR3 contains 13 residues. Germline V gives CDR1 SGHAT, CDR2 FQNNGV.